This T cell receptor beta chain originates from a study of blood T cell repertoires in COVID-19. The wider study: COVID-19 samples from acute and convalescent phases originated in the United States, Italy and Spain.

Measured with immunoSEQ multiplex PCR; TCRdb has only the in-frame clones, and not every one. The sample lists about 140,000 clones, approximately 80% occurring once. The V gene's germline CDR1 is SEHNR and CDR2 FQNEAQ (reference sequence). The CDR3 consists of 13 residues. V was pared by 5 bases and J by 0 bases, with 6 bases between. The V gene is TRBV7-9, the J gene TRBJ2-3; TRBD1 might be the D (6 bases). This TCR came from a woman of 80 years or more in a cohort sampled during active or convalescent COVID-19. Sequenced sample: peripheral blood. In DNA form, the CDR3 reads TGTGCCAGCAGCCAGGGGAGCACAGATACGCAGTATTTT. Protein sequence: CASSQGSTDTQYF.